These 22 T cell receptor beta chains share one sample of origin, sequenced in a study of high-grade serous ovarian cancer treatment subgroups. The table came from immunoSEQ multiplex PCR; TCRdb's copy has only in-frame clones and leaves some out. The sample yields roughly 5,000 clones, more than 65% seen once. Tumor tissue was taken before any definitive surgery or chemotherapy was given. Sequencing was done on a sample of tumor tissue. These TCRs come from a human patient with high-grade serous ovarian cancer.

The rearrangement uses TRBV14 and TRBJ2-5, with 8 bases fitting TRBD1. Trimming at V came to 4 bases and at J to 5 bases, leaving 12 bases not matched to a gene. Germline V gene lookup returns CDR1 SGHDN and CDR2 FVKESK. The CDR3 is 16 amino acids. The CDR3 nucleotides read TGTGCCAGCAGCCGGATCAGGGGGCCGTTGGAGGAGACCCAGTACTTC. It codes for CASSRIRGPLEETQYF.

This clone came up once. This sequence joins TRBV7-2 and TRBJ2-3; D unclear. The CDR3 loop spans 12 amino acids. V lost 5 bases to trimming and J lost 9 bases, with 12 bases between them. Germline-derived CDR1 and CDR2 are SGHTA and FQGNSA. The CDR3 is CASSPERYTQYF. The DNA for the CDR3 is TGTGCCAGCAGCCCCGAACGGTACACGCAGTATTTT.

The CDR3 region is CASSVGLGGSGANVLTF. The CDR3 DNA reads as TGTGCCAGCAGCGTGGGGCTCGGAGGCTCTGGGGCCAACGTCCTGACTTTC. This chain uses TRBV9 with TRBJ2-6; TRBD1 or TRBD2 may be the D gene (5 bases each). V was cut by 2 bases and J by 0 bases, with 12 bases left in between. Germline CDR1 reads SGDLS; CDR2 reads YYNGEE. The CDR3 extends over 17 amino acids. The full variable domain, its missing parts supplied by reference TRBV9 and TRBJ2-6, is DSGVTQTPKHLITATGQRVTLRCSPRSGDLSVYWYQQSLDQGLQFLIQYYNGEERAKGNILERFSAQQFPDLHSELNLSSLELGDSALYFCASSVGLGGSGANVLTFGAGSRLTVL.

The chain combines TRBV11-2 with TRBJ2-7; D is possibly TRBD1 (6 bases). The V end lost 5 bases, the J end lost 0 bases, and 8 bases lay between the germline ends. Germline V lookup: CDR1 SGHAT, CDR2 FQNNGV. This CDR3 is 13 amino acids long. CDR3 amino acids: CASSRTDSYEQYF. The CDR3 DNA sequence: TGTGCCAGCAGCCGGACAGACTCCTACGAGCAGTACTTC.

This chain links TRBV2 with TRBJ1-1; TRBD1 is a possible D gene (6 bases). CDR3 length: 17 amino acids. Germline values: CDR1 SNHLY, CDR2 FYNNEI. Deletions cut 6 bases from V and 0 bases from J, with 20 bases between. This CDR3 is CASSQQGARRLNTEAFF. The CDR3 DNA reads TGTGCCAGCAGCCAACAGGGTGCAAGGCGTTTGAACACTGAAGCTTTCTTT.

V usage is TRBV2 and J usage is TRBJ1-1; D remains ambiguous. Trimming removed 9 bases at V and 8 bases at J, with 16 bases between. This CDR3 has 12 residues. Germline V lookup: CDR1 SNHLY, CDR2 FYNNEI. In DNA form, the CDR3 reads TGTGCCAGTATTCAAATCGGCGTCGAAGCTTTCTTT. It is translated as CASIQIGVEAFF.

V gene TRBV7-9 combines with J gene TRBJ1-1; 7 positions agree with TRBD1. Germline V gives CDR1 SEHNR, CDR2 FQNEAQ (reference sequence). The junction had 7 bases not matched to a gene; V was cut back by 5 bases and J by 7 bases. This CDR3 spans 13 amino acids. The CDR3 loop reads CASSPWTGVEAFF. In nucleotides, the CDR3 is TGTGCCAGCAGCCCCTGGACAGGAGTTGAAGCTTTCTTT.

This clone has a single count. CDR3 in DNA: TGTGCTAGTGGTTTGCCATGGAAGGGGACCGGGGAGCTGTTTTTT. Translation: CASGLPWKGTGELFF. V usage is TRBV12-5 and J usage is TRBJ2-2; D might be TRBD1 (5 bases). Germline CDR1 and CDR2: LGHNT and FRNRAP. V lost 2 bases to trimming and J lost 5 bases, with 12 bases between them. The CDR3 totals 15 residues.

The CDR3 sequence is CASSEGGGVYTEAFF. CDR3 coding DNA: TGTGCCAGCAGTGAAGGAGGGGGCGTTTACACTGAAGCTTTCTTT. The J gene is TRBJ1-1, the V gene TRBV6-1, with 7 bases aligning to TRBD1. Trimming at V came to 1 base and at J to 3 bases, leaving 5 bases not matched to a gene. CDR3 length: 15 amino acids. Germline loops: CDR1 MNHNS, CDR2 SASEGT.

The genes are TRBV11-3 and TRBJ2-5; D may match TRBD1 or TRBD2 (6 bases each). The length of the CDR3 is 13 residues. Trimming removed 3 bases from V and 5 bases from J, with 10 bases in between. Germline CDR1 is SGHNT and CDR2 is YENEEA. The CDR3 sequence is CASSLWRGETQYF. The CDR3 bases are TGTGCCAGCAGCTTGTGGAGGGGGGAGACCCAGTACTTC.

The chain has TRBV5-1 and TRBJ1-4, with a tentative D call TRBD1 (6 bases). The CDR3 is made up of 14 amino acids. V gave up 3 bases and J gave up 8 bases, with 14 bases separating them. Germline V lookup: CDR1 SGHRS, CDR2 YFSETQ. CDR3: CASSYQGSGEKLFF. Written as DNA, the CDR3 is TGCGCCAGCAGCTACCAGGGGTCGGGGGAAAAACTGTTTTTT. Filled out from reference TRBV5-1 and TRBJ1-4, the complete variable domain reads KAGVTQTPRYLIKTRGQQVTLSCSPISGHRSVSWYQQTPGQGLQFLFEYFSETQRNKGNFPGRFSGRQFSNSRSEMNVSTLELGDSALYLCASSYQGSGEKLFFGSGTQLSVL.

The chain is built from TRBV10-2 and TRBJ2-7; 8 bases agree with TRBD1. The germline V gene encodes CDR1 WSHSY and CDR2 SAAADI. V shed 4 bases and J 3 bases; nucleotides not matched to a gene: 2. This CDR3 has 13 amino acids. For the CDR3, the DNA is TGCGCCAGCAGTGCAGGACAGGGCTACGAGCAGTACGTC. It encodes CASSAGQGYEQYV.

V is TRBV2 and J is TRBJ2-7, with D unclear. V shed 1 base and J shed 3 bases, with 4 bases lying between them. From germline, CDR1 is SNHLY and CDR2 FYNNEI. The CDR3 spans 12 residues. The CDR3 DNA sequence: TGTGCCAGCAGTGAAGAGGACTACGAGCAGTACTTC. Encoded protein: CASSEEDYEQYF. The variable domain in full, with the rest retrieved from reference TRBV2 and TRBJ2-7, is EPEVTQTPSHQVTQMGQEVILRCVPISNHLYFYWYRQILGQKVEFLVSFYNNEISEKSEIFDDQFSVERPDGSNFTLKIRSTKLEDSAMYFCASSEEDYEQYFGPGTRLTVT.

The rearrangement links TRBV4-1 to TRBJ2-3; 7 nucleotides match TRBD2. The V gene's germline CDR1 is MGHRA and CDR2 YSYEKL. The CDR3 has 15 residues. V lost 4 bases to trimming and J lost 0 bases; unmatched junction nucleotides: 4. The CDR3 reads CASSPGTISTDTQYF. CDR3 nucleotides: TGCGCCAGCAGCCCCGGGACTATAAGCACAGATACGCAGTATTTT.

This chain links TRBV6-1 with TRBJ1-3, with no clear D. CDR3 length: 13 residues. The V end was cut by 4 bases, the J end by 4 bases, with 8 bases between. Germline V lookup: CDR1 MNHNS, CDR2 SASEGT. CDR3 DNA sequence: TGTGCCAGCAGTGCTATTCCCGGAAACACCATATATTTT. This gives the protein CASSAIPGNTIYF.

The chain links TRBV18 to TRBJ1-2; TRBD1 aligns across 10 bases. Germline values: CDR1 KGHSH, CDR2 LQKENI. The CDR3 has 16 amino acids. Trimming cost V 3 bases and J 4 bases; bases outside gene matches: 8. CDR3 sequence: CASSPRQGAGTYGYTF. In DNA, the CDR3 is TGTGCCAGCTCACCTCGACAGGGGGCGGGGACCTATGGCTACACCTTC.

The sample holds one count of this clone. This rearrangement joins TRBV28 to TRBJ1-5, with 8 bases matching TRBD1. Germline V lookup: CDR1 MDHEN, CDR2 SYDVKM. CDR3 length: 16 residues. The junction had 15 bases not matched to a gene; V was cut back by 5 bases and J by 9 bases. CDR3: CASSGPGQGLGGPQHF. The CDR3 bases are TGTGCCAGCAGTGGGCCCGGACAGGGCTTGGGGGGGCCCCAGCATTTT.

This chain uses TRBV4-1 with TRBJ1-5; D is undetermined. Trimming removed 1 base at V and 5 bases at J, with 12 bases between. CDR1 is MGHRA, CDR2 YSYEKL, per germline. The CDR3 length is 15 residues. The CDR3 here is CASSQARISYQPQHF. The CDR3 DNA reads as TGCGCCAGCAGCCAAGCGCGGATTTCTTATCAGCCCCAGCATTTT.

The chain carries TRBV7-6 and TRBJ1-1; possibly TRBD1 for D (5 bases). V was clipped by 0 bases and J by 4 bases, with 12 bases between them. Germline-derived CDR1 and CDR2 are SGHVS and FNYEAQ. The CDR3 totals 15 residues. CDR3 nucleotide sequence: TGTGCCAGCAGCTTAGCGGGGGGATACATCACTGAAGCTTTCTTT. It codes for CASSLAGGYITEAFF.

This clone was detected only a few times. V is TRBV2 and J is TRBJ2-2; D possibly corresponds to TRBD1 (6 bases). The V end was cut by 6 bases, the J end by 2 bases, with 13 bases between. Germline CDR1 reads SNHLY; CDR2 reads FYNNEI. The CDR3 contains 15 residues. CDR3 DNA: TGTGCCAGCAGCGCTGACAGGTCCAACACCGGGGAGCTGTTTTTT. Translation gives CASSADRSNTGELFF.

This clone was observed once. The chain joins TRBV20-1 to TRBJ1-2; 9 bases map to TRBD1. Germline lookup yields CDR1 DFQATT and CDR2 SNEGSKA (reference sequence). CDR3 size: 11 residues. V shed 8 bases, J shed 7 bases, and the junction held 5 bases outside the gene matches. The CDR3 sequence: CSPGQGLGYTF. The CDR3 coding sequence is TGCAGTCCGGGACAGGGTCTTGGCTACACCTTC.

The rearrangement links TRBV27 to TRBJ2-3; D may be TRBD2 (6 bases). CDR1 and CDR2 (germline): MNHEY, SMNVEV (reference sequence). Trimming cost V 6 bases and J 0 bases, with 13 bases left between them. This CDR3 is built from 15 residues. CDR3 residues: CASRELAESTDTQYF. CDR3 DNA sequence: TGTGCCAGCAGGGAGTTAGCGGAGAGCACAGATACGCAGTATTTT.